Listed below are T cell receptor beta chains from one sample, sequenced in a study of blood T cell repertoires in COVID-19. Sequenced by immunoSEQ multiplex PCR; TCRdb stores in-frame clones only, minus some. Seen here are about 530,000 clones, about 89% observed once, and the top ten hold 7.5% to 9%. The sequencing input was peripheral blood. The source of these receptors is a woman in her forties or fifties with COVID-19, enrolled during active disease. CDR3s leave out the opening cysteine and the closing phenylalanine or tryptophan. The D gene is left open where the match is weak.

D	V	J	CDR3
NA	TRBV5-8	TRBJ1-2	ASSLNRASGYT
TRBD1	TRBV19	TRBJ1-2	ASSTQGQGSNGYT
NA	TRBV6-5	TRBJ2-7	ASSRGSLSYEQY
NA	TRBV6-5	TRBJ1-1	ASRETFRGGTEAF
TRBD1	TRBV6-5	TRBJ2-5	ASRGQAQETQY
NA	TRBV9	TRBJ2-6	ASSVHPRGRGANVLT
NA	TRBV11-2	TRBJ2-5	ASSRGDSTFQETQY
NA	TRBV19	TRBJ1-1	ASSLSAGMKGAGGAF
NA	TRBV20-1	TRBJ2-7	SAELTGEQY
TRBD2	TRBV9	TRBJ2-2	ASSPPGLAPQNTGELF
NA	TRBV5-1	TRBJ2-3	ASSLVTGQEGTQY
NA	TRBV30	TRBJ1-4	ASAQRAASGKLF
NA	TRBV6-5	TRBJ2-7	ASSYSGSRSYEQY
NA	TRBV15	TRBJ2-7	ATSRAGLPYEQY
NA	TRBV5-1	TRBJ1-2	ASSLGGSNYGYT
TRBD2	TRBV3-1/TRBV3-2	TRBJ2-1	ASSRERGYNEQF
NA	TRBV30	TRBJ1-1	AWGIGGEAF
NA	TRBV7-6	TRBJ1-4	ASSPRTLRATNEKLF
NA	TRBV7-9	TRBJ2-3	ASSLDSSTDTQY
TRBD1	TRBV14	TRBJ2-7	ASSQGTGGEQY
NA	TRBV7-2	TRBJ2-7	ASSSRPGLAYEQY
NA	TRBV5-1	TRBJ1-5	ASSFGRADQPQH
TRBD1	TRBV2	TRBJ1-2	ASSLVGRGNYGYT
TRBD1	TRBV5-6	TRBJ1-6	ASSSPDRVGTYNSPLH
NA	TRBV24-1	TRBJ2-7	ATSDPPLDYEQY
NA	TRBV4-2	TRBJ2-1	ASSQNWVAEQF
TRBD1	TRBV5-5	TRBJ1-1	ASSSTGGSRTEAF
NA	TRBV2	TRBJ2-7	ASSFSSYEQY
TRBD1	TRBV2	TRBJ1-3	ASREGTGRNTIY
NA	TRBV6-6	TRBJ2-7	ASSKLEIRSYEQY
NA	TRBV4-2	TRBJ1-2	ASSQGDNDYGYT
TRBD1	TRBV11-2	TRBJ1-4	ASSRTGGATNEKLF
TRBD1	TRBV3-1/TRBV3-2	TRBJ1-5	ASSQRTGGNQPQH
TRBD1	TRBV20-1	TRBJ1-4	SGQGNEKLF
TRBD1	TRBV5-1	TRBJ2-7	ASSLTGGKYEQY
NA	TRBV10-1	TRBJ1-5	ATSEGISQPQH
TRBD1	TRBV30	TRBJ2-7	AWVPGTGAYEQY
NA	TRBV5-1	TRBJ1-4	ASSPSNEKLF
NA	TRBV3-1/TRBV3-2	TRBJ1-1	ASRRGGEAF
NA	TRBV5-4	TRBJ2-2	ASSSGHIKTGELF
TRBD2	TRBV20-1	TRBJ2-7	SASDAGGSYEQY